This T cell receptor beta chain was obtained from a study of response to subunit inactivated influenza vaccine. Study-wide findings and caveats: Seasonal influenza vaccination, on each occasion, was suggested by the authors to recruit few new T cells.

From the RT-PCR reads, TCRdb called clonotypes with MiXCR, one entry per CDR3 protein. The table shows 500,000 to 700,000 distinct CDR3 sequences, with 20% to 25% occurring only once. V was shortened by 2 bases and J by 5 bases, with 4 bases between the two germline ends. Germline V gene lookup returns CDR1 DFQATT and CDR2 SNEGSKA (reference sequence). This CDR3 is built from 11 residues. Comments on this clonotype: The target antigen is unknown.

The same sample was also studied in work on T cells expressing NK-cell markers. From that second work: TCR beta libraries carry UMIs added by 5'RACE template switching. Sorted T-cell subsets CD3+CD56+NKG2C+, CD3+CD56+NKG2C- and CD3+CD56-NKG2C+ were TCR beta-sequenced. Sequencing covered eight donors, seven HCMV-seropositive and one seronegative. In a group of 5 or 6 donors, dominant NKG2C+ clonotypes represented 1.0-7.0% of CD8+ T cells.

This sequence joins TRBV20-1 and TRBJ2-1, with no clear D. This receptor was obtained from a man aged 45-65 years who received an inactivated influenza vaccine. The material sequenced was CD4+ T cells sorted from PBMCs, taken approximately 13 days after vaccination. The CDR3 DNA is TGCAGTGCTAGAACTCACAATGAGCAGTTCTTC. Protein sequence: CSARTHNEQFF.